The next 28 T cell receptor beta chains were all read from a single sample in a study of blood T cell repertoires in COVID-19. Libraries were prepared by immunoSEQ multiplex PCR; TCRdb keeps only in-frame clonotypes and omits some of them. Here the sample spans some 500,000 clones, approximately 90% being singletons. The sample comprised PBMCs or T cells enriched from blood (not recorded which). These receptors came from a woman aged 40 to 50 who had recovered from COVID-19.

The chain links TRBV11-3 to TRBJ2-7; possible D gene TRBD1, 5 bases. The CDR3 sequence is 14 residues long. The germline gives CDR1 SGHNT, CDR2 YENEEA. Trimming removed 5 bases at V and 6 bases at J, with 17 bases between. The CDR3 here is CASSRPRQIGEQYF. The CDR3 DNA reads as TGTGCCAGCAGCCGACCCAGACAGATCGGCGAGCAGTACTTC.

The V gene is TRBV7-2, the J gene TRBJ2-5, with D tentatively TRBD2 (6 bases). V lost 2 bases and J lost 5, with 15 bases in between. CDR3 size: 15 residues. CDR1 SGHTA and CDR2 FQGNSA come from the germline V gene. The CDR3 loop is CASSLQTGRGETQYF. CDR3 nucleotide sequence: TGTGCCAGCAGCTTACAAACAGGCCGGGGGGAGACCCAGTACTTC.

CDR3 nucleotide sequence: TGTGCCAGCAGTTCGCCCCGCGAAACGTACCAAGAGACCCAGTACTTC. Protein product: CASSSPRETYQETQYF. This rearrangement joins TRBV6-2 or TRBV6-3 to TRBJ2-5; D gene unclear. CDR3 length: 16 residues. The germline V gene encodes CDR1 MNHEY and CDR2 SVGEGT. V was trimmed by 4 bases and J by 0 bases, leaving 15 bases between them.

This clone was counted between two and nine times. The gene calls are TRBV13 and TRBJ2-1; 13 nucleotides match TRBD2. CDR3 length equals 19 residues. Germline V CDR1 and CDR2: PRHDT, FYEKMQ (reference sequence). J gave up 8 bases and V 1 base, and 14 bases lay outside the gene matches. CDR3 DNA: TGTGCCAGCAGCTTAGATCTTAGGGATTGGACTAGCGGGAGACATGAGCAGTTCTTC. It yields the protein CASSLDLRDWTSGRHEQFF.

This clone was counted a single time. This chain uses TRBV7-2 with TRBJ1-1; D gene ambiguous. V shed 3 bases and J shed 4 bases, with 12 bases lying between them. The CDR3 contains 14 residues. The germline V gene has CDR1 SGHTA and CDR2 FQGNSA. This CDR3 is CASSFAGLSTEAFF. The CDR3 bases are TGTGCCAGCAGCTTCGCCGGGTTGAGCACTGAAGCTTTCTTT.

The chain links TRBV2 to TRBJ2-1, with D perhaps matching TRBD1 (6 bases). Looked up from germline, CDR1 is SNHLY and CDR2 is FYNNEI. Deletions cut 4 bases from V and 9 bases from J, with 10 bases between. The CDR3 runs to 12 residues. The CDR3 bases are TGTGCCAGCAGTGGATCAGGGGTTGAGCAGTTCTTC. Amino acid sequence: CASSGSGVEQFF.

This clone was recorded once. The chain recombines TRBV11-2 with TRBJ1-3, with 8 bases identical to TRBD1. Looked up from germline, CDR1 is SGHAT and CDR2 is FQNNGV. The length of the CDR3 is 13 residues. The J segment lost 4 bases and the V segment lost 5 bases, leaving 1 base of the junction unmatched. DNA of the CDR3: TGTGCCAGCAGCGGGGACAGGGGAAACACCATATATTTT. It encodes CASSGDRGNTIYF.

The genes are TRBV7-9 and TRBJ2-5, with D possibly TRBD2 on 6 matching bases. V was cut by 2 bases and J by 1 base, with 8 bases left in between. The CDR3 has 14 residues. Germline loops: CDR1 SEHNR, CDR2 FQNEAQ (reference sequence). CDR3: CASSLPGVQETQYF. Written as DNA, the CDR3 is TGTGCCAGCAGCTTACCGGGAGTCCAAGAGACCCAGTACTTC.

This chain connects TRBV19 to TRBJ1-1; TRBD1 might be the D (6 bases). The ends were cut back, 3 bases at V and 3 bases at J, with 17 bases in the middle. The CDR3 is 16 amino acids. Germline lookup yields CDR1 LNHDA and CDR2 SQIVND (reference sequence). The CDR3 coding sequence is TGTGCCAGTAGTATTGGCGCAGGGGTTTACCACACTGAAGCTTTCTTT. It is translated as CASSIGAGVYHTEAFF.

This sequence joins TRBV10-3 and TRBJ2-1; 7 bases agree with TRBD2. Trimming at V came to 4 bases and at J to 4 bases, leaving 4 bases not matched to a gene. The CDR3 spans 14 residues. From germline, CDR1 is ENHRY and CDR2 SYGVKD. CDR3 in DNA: TGTGCCATCAGTGCAGAGCGGGAATACAATGAGCAGTTCTTC. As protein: CAISAEREYNEQFF.

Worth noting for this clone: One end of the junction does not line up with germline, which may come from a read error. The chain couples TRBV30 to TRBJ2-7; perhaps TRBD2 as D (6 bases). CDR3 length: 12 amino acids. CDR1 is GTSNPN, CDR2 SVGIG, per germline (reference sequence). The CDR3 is CAGRSNSYEQYF. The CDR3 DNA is TGTGCCGGGAGGTCAAACTCCTACGAGCAGTACTTC.

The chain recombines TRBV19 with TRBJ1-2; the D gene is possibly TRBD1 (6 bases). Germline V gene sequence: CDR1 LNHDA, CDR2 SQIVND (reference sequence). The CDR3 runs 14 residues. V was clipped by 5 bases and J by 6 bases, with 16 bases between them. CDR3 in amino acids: CASSSWTAANGYTF. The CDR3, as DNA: TGTGCCAGTAGTTCCTGGACAGCAGCTAATGGCTACACCTTC.

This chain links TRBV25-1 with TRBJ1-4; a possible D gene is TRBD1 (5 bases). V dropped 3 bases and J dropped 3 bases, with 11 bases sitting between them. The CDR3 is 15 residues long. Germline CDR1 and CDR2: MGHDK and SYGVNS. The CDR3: CASSDRVKANEKLFF. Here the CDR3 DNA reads TGTGCCAGCAGTGACAGGGTTAAGGCTAATGAAAAACTGTTTTTT.

The CDR3 spells CASSLRGQGPFVYWNEQFF. The DNA of the CDR3 is TGTGCCAGCAGCTTGAGGGGACAGGGTCCATTTGTGTATTGGAATGAGCAGTTCTTC. The gene calls are TRBV5-8 and TRBJ2-1; the match to TRBD1 covers 9 bases. The V segment lost 1 base and the J segment 7 bases; nucleotides outside the gene matches: 18. The CDR3 is 19 residues long. In germline, CDR1 is SGHTS, CDR2 YDEGEE.

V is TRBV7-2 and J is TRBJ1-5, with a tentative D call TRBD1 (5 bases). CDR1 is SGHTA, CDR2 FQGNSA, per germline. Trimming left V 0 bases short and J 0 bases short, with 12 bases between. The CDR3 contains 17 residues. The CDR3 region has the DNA TGTGCCAGCAGCTTAGCGGCAGGGACTAATAGCAATCAGCCCCAGCATTTT. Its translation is CASSLAAGTNSNQPQHF.

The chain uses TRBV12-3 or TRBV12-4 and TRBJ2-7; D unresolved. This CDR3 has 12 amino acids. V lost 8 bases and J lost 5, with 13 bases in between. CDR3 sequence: CASGEATDEQYF. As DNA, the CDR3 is TGTGCCAGCGGAGAGGCCACGGACGAGCAGTACTTC.

CDR3 loop: CATSRNLGGSYNSPLHF. As DNA, the CDR3 is TGTGCCACCAGCAGAAACCTAGGGGGCTCCTATAATTCACCCCTCCACTTT. The V and J genes are TRBV15 and TRBJ1-6, with TRBD1 as a possible D gene (6 bases). This CDR3 has 17 residues. Germline CDR1 reads LNHNV; CDR2 reads YYDKDF (reference sequence). Between the trimmed V and J ends, which lost 2 bases and 0 bases, there was a span of 11 bases.

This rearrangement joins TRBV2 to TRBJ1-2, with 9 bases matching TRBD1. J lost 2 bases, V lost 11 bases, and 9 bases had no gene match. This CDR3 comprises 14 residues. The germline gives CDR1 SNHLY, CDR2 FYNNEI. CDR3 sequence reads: CAPPGDRENYGYTF. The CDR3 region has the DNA TGTGCCCCCCCGGGGGACAGGGAAAACTATGGCTACACCTTC.

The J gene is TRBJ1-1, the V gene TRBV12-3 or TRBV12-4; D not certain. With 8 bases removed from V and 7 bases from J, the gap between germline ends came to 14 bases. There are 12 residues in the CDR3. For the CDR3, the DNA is TGTGCCAGCGGAAACCGGGGAAATGAAGCTTTCTTT. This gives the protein CASGNRGNEAFF.

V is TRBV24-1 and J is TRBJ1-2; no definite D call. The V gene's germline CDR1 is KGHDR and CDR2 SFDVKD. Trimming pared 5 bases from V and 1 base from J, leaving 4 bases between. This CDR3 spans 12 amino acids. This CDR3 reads CATSAVNYGYTF. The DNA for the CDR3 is TGTGCCACCAGTGCAGTTAACTATGGCTACACCTTC.

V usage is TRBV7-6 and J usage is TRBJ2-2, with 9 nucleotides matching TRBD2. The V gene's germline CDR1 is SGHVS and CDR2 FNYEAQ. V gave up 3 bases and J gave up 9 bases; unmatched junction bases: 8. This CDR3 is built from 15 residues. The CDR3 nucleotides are TGTGCCAGCAGCTTGCGGGTAGCGGGAGACCGGGAGCTGTTTTTT. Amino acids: CASSLRVAGDRELFF.

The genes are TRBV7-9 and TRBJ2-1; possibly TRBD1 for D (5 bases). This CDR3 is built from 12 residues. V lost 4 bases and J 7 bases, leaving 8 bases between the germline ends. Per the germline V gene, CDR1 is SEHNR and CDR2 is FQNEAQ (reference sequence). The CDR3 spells CASSSTGNEQFF. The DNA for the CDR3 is TGTGCCAGCAGCTCCACAGGTAATGAGCAGTTCTTC.

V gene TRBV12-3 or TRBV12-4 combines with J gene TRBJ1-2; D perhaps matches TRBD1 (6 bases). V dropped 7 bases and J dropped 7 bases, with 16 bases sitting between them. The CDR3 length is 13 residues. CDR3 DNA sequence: TGTGCCAGCACTCACAAACAGGGTCGTGGCTACACCTTC. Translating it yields CASTHKQGRGYTF.

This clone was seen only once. The CDR3 protein is CASTAGRNYGYTF. CDR3 in DNA: TGTGCCAGCACGGCAGGGCGGAACTATGGCTACACCTTC. The V gene is TRBV6-5, the J gene TRBJ1-2; D is possibly TRBD1 (5 bases). Germline CDR1 MNHEY, CDR2 SVGAGI. V was clipped by 7 bases and J by 2 bases, with 11 bases between them. CDR3 length equals 13 residues.

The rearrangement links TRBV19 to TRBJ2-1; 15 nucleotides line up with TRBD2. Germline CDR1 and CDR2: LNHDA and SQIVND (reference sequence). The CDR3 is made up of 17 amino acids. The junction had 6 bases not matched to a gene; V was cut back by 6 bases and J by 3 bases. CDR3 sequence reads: CASRKGLAGGNYNEQFF. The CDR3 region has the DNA TGTGCCAGTAGGAAGGGACTAGCGGGAGGCAACTACAATGAGCAGTTCTTC.

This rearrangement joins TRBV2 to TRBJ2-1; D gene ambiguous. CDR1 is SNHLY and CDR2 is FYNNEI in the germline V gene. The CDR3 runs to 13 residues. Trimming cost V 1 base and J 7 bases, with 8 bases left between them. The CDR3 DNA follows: TGTGCCAGCAGTGAAGGGTCAACTAATGAGCAGTTCTTC. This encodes CASSEGSTNEQFF.

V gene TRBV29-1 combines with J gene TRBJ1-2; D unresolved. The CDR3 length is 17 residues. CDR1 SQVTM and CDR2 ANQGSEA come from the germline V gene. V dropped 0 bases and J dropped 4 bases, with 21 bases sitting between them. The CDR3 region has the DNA TGCAGCGTTGAAGATCGTGGCAGATCCCTAGGTGCCTATGGCTACACCTTC. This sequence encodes CSVEDRGRSLGAYGYTF.

In DNA form, the CDR3 reads TGCGCCAGCAGCCGGGACAGCTATTCCTCCTACAATGAGCAGTTCTTC. Its translation is CASSRDSYSSYNEQFF. This sequence joins TRBV5-1 and TRBJ2-1; 7 bases are shared with TRBD1. CDR3 length: 16 residues. V shed 4 bases and J 0 bases; nucleotides not matched to a gene: 7. CDR1 is SGHRS and CDR2 is YFSETQ in the germline V gene.